The 14 T cell receptor beta chains given below trace back to one sample, sequenced in a study of CD8+ T cells in alopecia areata. Sequencing templates came from extracted RNA that was reverse transcribed into cDNA. Repertoires were generated with immunoSEQ multiplex PCR, while TCRdb's copy carries only in-frame clones and drops some. The table lists fewer than 200,000 clones, 58% of them singletons. Described treatment: oral pan-JAK inhibitor, 5-10 mg twice daily. The starting material was CD4+ T cells sorted from blood, obtained at approximately week 56, from a patient treated with tofacitinib. These TCRs come from a human donor with alopecia areata.

The chain uses TRBV12-5 and TRBJ1-4; D is unclear. The CDR3 runs to 14 residues. Germline V lookup: CDR1 LGHNT, CDR2 FRNRAP. Trimming stripped 1 base from V and 4 bases from J, with 7 bases between. Here the CDR3 DNA reads TGTGCTAGTGGTTTGGGGCGGAATAATGAAAAACTGTTTTTT. This codes for CASGLGRNNEKLFF.

This clone appeared a single time. The genes are TRBV6-5 and TRBJ1-1; the match to TRBD1 covers 8 bases. This CDR3 is 15 amino acids long. V was clipped by 2 bases and J by 5 bases; unmatched bases: 7. CDR1 and CDR2 from the germline V gene are MNHEY and SVGAGI. CDR3 amino acids: CASSYRTGGWTEAFF. The CDR3 DNA sequence: TGTGCCAGCAGTTACCGTACAGGGGGTTGGACTGAAGCTTTCTTT.

V is TRBV6-1 and J is TRBJ2-5, with TRBD2 matching 13 bases. In germline, CDR1 is MNHNS, CDR2 SASEGT. V lost 1 base, J lost 4 bases, and 3 bases stayed unmatched. The CDR3 runs 16 residues. In DNA, the CDR3 is TGTGCCAGCAGTGAAGAACTAGCGGGGGGGCGAGAGACCCAGTACTTC. Protein: CASSEELAGGRETQYF.

This chain uses TRBV2 with TRBJ2-2; either TRBD1 or TRBD2 may supply D (5 bases each). Germline values: CDR1 SNHLY, CDR2 FYNNEI. V lost 3 bases and J lost 7, with 12 bases in between. The CDR3 consists of 14 residues. In nucleotides, the CDR3 is TGTGCCAGCAGTGAGACCGGGGCTAACGGGGAGCTGTTTTTT. Translation: CASSETGANGELFF.

This clone was recorded once. CDR3 in DNA: TGTGCCAGCGGGGGCACAGGGGGCAGGAGCAATCAGCCCCAGCATTTT. It specifies CASGGTGGRSNQPQHF. V usage is TRBV2 and J usage is TRBJ1-5; TRBD1 agrees at 9 bases. CDR3 length: 16 residues. CDR1 is SNHLY and CDR2 is FYNNEI in the germline V gene. The J segment lost 1 base and the V segment lost 8 bases, leaving 9 bases of the junction unmatched.

This chain links TRBV6-1 with TRBJ2-7, with 11 nucleotides matching TRBD2. The CDR3 runs to 15 residues. The junction had 6 bases not matched to a gene; V was cut back by 5 bases and J by 3 bases. Germline values: CDR1 MNHNS, CDR2 SASEGT. The CDR3 sequence: CASSLTSGGLYEQYF. Written as DNA, the CDR3 is TGTGCCAGCAGTCTCACTAGCGGGGGACTCTACGAGCAGTACTTC.

This clone was counted between two and nine times. The chain carries TRBV5-6 and TRBJ2-1; possible D gene TRBD2, 5 bases. V shed 4 bases and J shed 3 bases, with 20 bases lying between them. The CDR3 contains 17 residues. Germline-derived CDR1 and CDR2 are SGHDT and YYEEEE. The CDR3 DNA follows: TGTGCCAGCAGCCCAGGCCCACTGAGGGAATACTACAATGAGCAGTTCTTC. This sequence encodes CASSPGPLREYYNEQFF.

This chain uses TRBV18 with TRBJ2-1, with 9 bases lining up with TRBD1. The CDR3 is 15 residues long. Germline V lookup: CDR1 KGHSH, CDR2 LQKENI. Unmatched junction bases numbered 12, after V lost 3 bases and J lost 12 bases. In DNA, the CDR3 is TGTGCCAGCTCACCCGTCCCGGGACAGGGTCCAGGGCAGTTCTTC. This encodes CASSPVPGQGPGQFF. Based on the CDR3 plus reference TRBV18 and TRBJ2-1, the full variable domain is NAGVMQNPRHLVRRRGQEARLRCSPMKGHSHVYWYRQLPEEGLKFMVYLQKENIIDESGMPKERFSAEFPKEGPSILRIQQVVRGDSAAYFCASSPVPGQGPGQFFGPGTRLTVL.

The V gene is TRBV2, the J gene TRBJ2-5, with TRBD1 matching over 7 bases. Trimming removed 11 bases from V and 4 bases from J; junction bases left unmatched: 16. This CDR3 has 15 residues. Germline V gene sequence: CDR1 SNHLY, CDR2 FYNNEI. The DNA of the CDR3 is TGTGCCTACCTTAGGCGAGGGGGCGATTCAGAGACCCAGTACTTC. It is translated as CAYLRRGGDSETQYF.

This clone has a handful of counts. DNA for the CDR3: TGTGCCAGCAGCGTAGGGGGCGGGGTGGAGACCCAGTACTTC. It is translated as CASSVGGGVETQYF. The chain couples TRBV9 to TRBJ2-5, with a possible D match to TRBD2 (6 bases). V was pared by 0 bases and J by 5 bases, with 11 bases between. Germline values: CDR1 SGDLS, CDR2 YYNGEE. The CDR3 runs 14 residues.

The rearrangement uses TRBV2 and TRBJ2-3; the match to TRBD1 covers 10 bases. The CDR3 has 12 amino acids. V dropped 8 bases and J dropped 8; count of bases not matched to a gene: 4. In germline, CDR1 is SNHLY, CDR2 FYNNEI. CDR3 nucleotide sequence: TGTGCCAGCGGGACAGGGGATCCTACGCAGTATTTT. The encoded protein is CASGTGDPTQYF.

CDR3: CASSLDPSGGGETQYF. DNA for the CDR3: TGCGCCAGCAGCTTGGACCCCTCAGGGGGCGGGGAGACCCAGTACTTC. This chain uses TRBV5-1 with TRBJ2-5, with 8 bases fitting TRBD1. V gave up 0 bases and J gave up 5 bases; unmatched junction bases: 9. This CDR3 is built from 16 residues. CDR1 and CDR2 from the germline V gene are SGHRS and YFSETQ.

V is TRBV2 and J is TRBJ1-6, with unresolved D. The CDR3 loop spans 15 amino acids. Germline CDR1 reads SNHLY; CDR2 reads FYNNEI. V shed 4 bases and J shed 0 bases, with 7 bases lying between them. CDR3: CASSVGSSYNSPLHF. DNA of the CDR3: TGTGCCAGCAGTGTGGGGAGCTCCTATAATTCACCCCTCCACTTT.

This clone was picked up a small number of times. V gene TRBV30 combines with J gene TRBJ2-1; TRBD1 agrees at 9 bases. Germline loops: CDR1 GTSNPN, CDR2 SVGIG (reference sequence). The junction had 9 bases not matched to a gene; V was cut back by 4 bases and J by 8 bases. The length of the CDR3 is 14 residues. The chain's CDR3 is CAWIGTGLLDEQFF. As DNA, the CDR3 is TGTGCCTGGATCGGGACAGGGTTGTTGGATGAGCAGTTCTTC.